The present TCR beta chain was sequenced within a study of response to subunit inactivated influenza vaccine. Each CDR3 protein gets one entry after TCRdb re-called the RT-PCR reads with MiXCR. Of over 750,000 distinct CDR3 sequences in the sample, about 20% were seen once. Study findings and constraints: The authors suggested that few new T cells are recruited per seasonal influenza vaccination.

The CDR3 extends over 14 amino acids. Germline values: CDR1 SGHAT, CDR2 FQNNGV. V lost 6 bases and J lost 3, with 12 bases in between. A note on this clonotype: The target antigen is unknown.

This material consisted of PBMCs from blood, taken less than 6 days after vaccination. The origin of this receptor is a man aged 45 to 65 who received an inactivated influenza vaccine. The chain combines TRBV11-2 with TRBJ2-1; possible D gene TRBD2, 6 bases. In nucleotides, the CDR3 is TGTGCCAGCAGTTCACGACTAGGCTACAATGAGCAGTTCTTC. Residues: CASSSRLGYNEQFF.